These 6 T cell receptor beta chains were all obtained from the same sample, sequenced in a study of PD-1 blockade in classical Hodgkin lymphoma. Time point: cycle 4 day 1 (C4D1), after 6 weeks of nivolumab. All trial patients relapsed after autologous stem cell transplantation. Produced via immunoSEQ multiplex PCR; TCRdb's table is partial and in-frame only. The data contain more than 95,000 clones, around 90% of them singletons. This sample comprised peripheral blood mononuclear cells (PBMCs), obtained before the fourth cycle of nivolumab. Receptor source: a human donor with classical Hodgkin lymphoma.

In its sample, this clone was seen once. The J gene is TRBJ2-7, the V gene TRBV4-1; a possible D gene is TRBD1 (7 bases). The CDR3 totals 15 residues. Trimming took off 0 bases at V and 3 bases at J, with 12 bases between the two ends. CDR1 and CDR2 (germline): MGHRA, YSYEKL. CDR3 region: CASSQEQGRNYEQYF. The CDR3 region has the DNA TGCGCCAGCAGCCAAGAACAGGGGAGGAACTACGAGCAGTACTTC.

The chain employs TRBV6-5 and TRBJ2-5; 9 bases align to TRBD2. This CDR3 contains 16 residues. Germline V lookup: CDR1 MNHEY, CDR2 SVGAGI. V was pared by 2 bases and J by 2 bases, with 6 bases of the junction left unmatched. The CDR3 region has the DNA TGTGCCAGCAGTTACGGTCCGGCGGGAGGGCAAGAGACCCAGTACTTC. This sequence encodes CASSYGPAGGQETQYF.

This chain connects TRBV9 to TRBJ2-5, with D tentatively TRBD1 (6 bases). Trimming shortened V by 0 bases and J by 4 bases, and 13 bases separated the two germline ends. Germline CDR1 reads SGDLS; CDR2 reads YYNGEE. This CDR3 contains 15 residues. DNA for the CDR3: TGTGCCAGCAGCGTAGGGGCAATAGGGGGAGAGACCCAGTACTTC. Its translation: CASSVGAIGGETQYF.

This clone was observed a few times. The gene calls are TRBV4-1 and TRBJ1-2; no firm D call. CDR3 length: 13 amino acids. Germline CDR1 reads MGHRA; CDR2 reads YSYEKL. Between the trimmed V and J ends, which lost 1 base and 4 bases, there was a span of 7 bases. The CDR3 nucleotides are TGCGCCAGCAGCCAAGTCGGGGTCTATGGCTACACCTTC. The encoded protein is CASSQVGVYGYTF.

The chain joins TRBV28 to TRBJ1-2, with no clear D. The CDR3 runs to 13 residues. CDR1 and CDR2 from the germline V gene are MDHEN and SYDVKM. V lost 7 bases and J 3 bases, leaving 12 bases between the germline ends. The CDR3 region is CASTLLGDYGYTF. In nucleotides, the CDR3 is TGTGCCAGCACCCTTCTCGGGGACTATGGCTACACCTTC.

This chain joins TRBV5-6 and TRBJ2-5; 10 bases agree with TRBD2. CDR1 and CDR2 (germline): SGHDT, YYEEEE. V lost 4 bases to trimming and J lost 7 bases; unmatched junction nucleotides: 7. The CDR3 spans 14 residues. The CDR3 DNA is TGTGCCAGCAGCCGGACTAGCGGCCCGGGGACCCAGTACTTC. Its protein product is CASSRTSGPGTQYF.